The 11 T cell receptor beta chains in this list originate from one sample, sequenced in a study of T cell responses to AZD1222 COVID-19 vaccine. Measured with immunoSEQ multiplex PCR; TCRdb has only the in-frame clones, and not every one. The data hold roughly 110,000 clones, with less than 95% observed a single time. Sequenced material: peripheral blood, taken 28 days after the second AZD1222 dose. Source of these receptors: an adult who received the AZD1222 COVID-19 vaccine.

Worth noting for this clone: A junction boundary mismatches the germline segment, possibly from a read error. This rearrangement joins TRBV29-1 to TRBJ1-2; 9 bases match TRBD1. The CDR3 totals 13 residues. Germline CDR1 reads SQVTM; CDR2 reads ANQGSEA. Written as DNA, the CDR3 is TGCAGCGCCCAAGGACAGGGGAACTCTGGCTACACCTTC. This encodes CSAQGQGNSGYTF.

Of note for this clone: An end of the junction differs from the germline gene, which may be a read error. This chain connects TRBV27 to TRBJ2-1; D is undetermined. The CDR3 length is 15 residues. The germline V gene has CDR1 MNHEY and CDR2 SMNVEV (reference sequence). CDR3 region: CASSFLVKSSNEQFF. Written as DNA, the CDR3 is TGTGCCAGCAGTTTCCTGGTGAAATCCTCCAATGAGCAGTTCTTC.

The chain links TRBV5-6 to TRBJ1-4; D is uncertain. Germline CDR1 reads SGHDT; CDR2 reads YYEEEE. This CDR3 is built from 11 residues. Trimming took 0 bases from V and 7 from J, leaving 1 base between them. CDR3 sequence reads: CASSLGEKLFF. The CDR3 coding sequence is TGTGCCAGCAGCTTGGGTGAAAAACTGTTTTTT. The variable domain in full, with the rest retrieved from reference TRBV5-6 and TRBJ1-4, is DAGVTQSPTHLIKTRGQQVTLRCSPKSGHDTVSWYQQALGQGPQFIFQYYEEEERQRGNFPDRFSGHQFPNYSSELNVNALLLGDSALYLCASSLGEKLFFGSGTQLSVL.

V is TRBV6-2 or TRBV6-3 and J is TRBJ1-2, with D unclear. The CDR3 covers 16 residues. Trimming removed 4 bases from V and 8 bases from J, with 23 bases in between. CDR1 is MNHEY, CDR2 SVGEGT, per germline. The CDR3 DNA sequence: TGTGCCAGCAGTTTTACCCCGGGAGTACAAATTCCAGGCTACACCTTC. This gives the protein CASSFTPGVQIPGYTF.

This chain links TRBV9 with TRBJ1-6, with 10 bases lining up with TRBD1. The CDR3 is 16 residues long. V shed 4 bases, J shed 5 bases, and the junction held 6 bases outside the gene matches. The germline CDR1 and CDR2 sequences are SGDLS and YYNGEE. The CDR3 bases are TGTGCCAGCAGCACCGGACAGGGGGGAAATAATTCACCCCTCCACTTT. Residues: CASSTGQGGNNSPLHF. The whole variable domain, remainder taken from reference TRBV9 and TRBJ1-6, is DSGVTQTPKHLITATGQRVTLRCSPRSGDLSVYWYQQSLDQGLQFLIQYYNGEERAKGNILERFSAQQFPDLHSELNLSSLELGDSALYFCASSTGQGGNNSPLHFGNGTRLTVT.

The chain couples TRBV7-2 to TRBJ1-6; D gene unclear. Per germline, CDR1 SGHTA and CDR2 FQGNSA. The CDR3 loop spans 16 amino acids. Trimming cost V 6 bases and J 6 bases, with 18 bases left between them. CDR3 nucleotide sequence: TGTGCCAGCAGACAGAGGATCGAGAGTCGTAATTCACCCCTCCACTTT. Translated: CASRQRIESRNSPLHF.

The CDR3 bases are TGTGCCACCGAGTCAGGGTGGACGGATACGCAGTATTTT. Translation: CATESGWTDTQYF. The chain recombines TRBV24-1 with TRBJ2-3; the D gene is possibly TRBD1 (5 bases). Looked up from germline, CDR1 is KGHDR and CDR2 is SFDVKD. Trimming removed 9 bases at V and 6 bases at J, with 15 bases between. The CDR3 covers 13 residues.

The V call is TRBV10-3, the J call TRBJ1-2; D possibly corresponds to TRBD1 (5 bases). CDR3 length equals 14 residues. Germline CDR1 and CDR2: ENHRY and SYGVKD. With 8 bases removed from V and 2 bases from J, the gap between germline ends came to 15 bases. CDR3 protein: CAIGVGEENYGYTF. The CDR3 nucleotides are TGTGCCATCGGGGTGGGGGAAGAAAACTATGGCTACACCTTC.

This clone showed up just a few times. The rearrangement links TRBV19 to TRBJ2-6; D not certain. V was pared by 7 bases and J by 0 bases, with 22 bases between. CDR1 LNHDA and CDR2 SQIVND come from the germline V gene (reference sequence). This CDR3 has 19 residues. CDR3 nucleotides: TGTGCCAGTAACCTTATGCCGGGCTCCTCAGACTCTGGGGCCAACGTCCTGACTTTC. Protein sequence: CASNLMPGSSDSGANVLTF.

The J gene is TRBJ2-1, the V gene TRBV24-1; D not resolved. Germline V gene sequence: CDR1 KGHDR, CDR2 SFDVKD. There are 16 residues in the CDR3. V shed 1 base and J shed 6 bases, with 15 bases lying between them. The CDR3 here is CATSDFRSGQFNEQFF. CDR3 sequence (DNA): TGTGCCACCAGTGATTTCAGGTCTGGTCAGTTCAATGAGCAGTTCTTC.

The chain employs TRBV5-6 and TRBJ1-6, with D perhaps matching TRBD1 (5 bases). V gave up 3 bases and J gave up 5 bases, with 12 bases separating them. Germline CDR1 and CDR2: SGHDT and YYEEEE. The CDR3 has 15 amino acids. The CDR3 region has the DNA TGTGCCAGCAGCTCCGACGGGGGAAATAATTCACCCCTCCACTTT. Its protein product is CASSSDGGNNSPLHF.